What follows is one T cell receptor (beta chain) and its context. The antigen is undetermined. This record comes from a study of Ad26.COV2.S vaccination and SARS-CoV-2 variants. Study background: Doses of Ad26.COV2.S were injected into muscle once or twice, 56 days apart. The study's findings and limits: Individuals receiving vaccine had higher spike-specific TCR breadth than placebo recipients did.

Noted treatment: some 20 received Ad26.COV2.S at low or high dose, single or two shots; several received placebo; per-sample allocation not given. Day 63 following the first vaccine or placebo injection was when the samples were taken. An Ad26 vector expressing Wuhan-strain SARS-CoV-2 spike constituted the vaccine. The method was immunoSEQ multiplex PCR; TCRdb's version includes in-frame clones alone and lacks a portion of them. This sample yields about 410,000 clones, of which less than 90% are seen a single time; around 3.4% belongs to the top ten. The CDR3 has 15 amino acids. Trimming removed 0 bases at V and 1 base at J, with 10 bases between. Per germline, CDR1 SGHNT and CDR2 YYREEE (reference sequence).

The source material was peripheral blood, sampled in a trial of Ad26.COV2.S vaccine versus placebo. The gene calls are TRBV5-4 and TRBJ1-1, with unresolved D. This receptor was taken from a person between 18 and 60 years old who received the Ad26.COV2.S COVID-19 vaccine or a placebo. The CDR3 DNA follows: TGTGCCAGCAGCTTGGACCGAACACGGAACACTGAAGCTTTCTTT. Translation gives CASSLDRTRNTEAFF.